One sample yielded the 26 T cell receptor beta chains listed below, sequenced in a study of PD-L1 blockade in urothelial cancer. Time point reported: pretreatment peripheral blood. Repertoires were generated with immunoSEQ multiplex PCR, while TCRdb's copy carries only in-frame clones and drops some. The data hold nearly 45,000 clones, with roughly 90% observed a single time. The specimen was PBMCs, collected around atezolizumab (anti-PD-L1) treatment. These receptors were obtained from a donor aged 40 or older with urothelial cancer.

This chain uses TRBV6-1 with TRBJ1-2; 8 nucleotides match TRBD1. Trimming removed 6 bases from V and 8 bases from J; junction bases left unmatched: 8. The CDR3 contains 13 residues. Germline CDR1 MNHNS, CDR2 SASEGT. This chain's CDR3 is CASRTQGAWGYTF. CDR3 in DNA: TGTGCCAGCAGGACCCAGGGGGCATGGGGCTACACCTTC.

The chain uses TRBV19 and TRBJ2-3; 12 bases map to TRBD1. Per the germline V gene, CDR1 is LNHDA and CDR2 is SQIVND (reference sequence). After removal of 5 bases from V and 4 bases from J, the junction contained 4 bases not matched to a gene. The CDR3 consists of 15 residues. The CDR3: CASSPGQGAADTQYF. CDR3 bases: TGTGCCAGTAGTCCGGGACAGGGGGCTGCAGATACGCAGTATTTT. Full variable domain (remainder filled in from reference TRBV19 and TRBJ2-3): DGGITQSPKYLFRKEGQNVTLSCEQNLNHDAMYWYRQDPGQGLRLIYYSQIVNDFQKGDIAEGYSVSREKKESFPLTVTSAQKNPTAFYLCASSPGQGAADTQYFGPGTRLTVL.

V usage is TRBV15 and J usage is TRBJ2-7, with D tentatively TRBD2 (5 bases). Per the germline V gene, CDR1 is LNHNV and CDR2 is YYDKDF (reference sequence). CDR3 length: 15 amino acids. V was shortened by 4 bases and J by 0 bases, with 13 bases between the two germline ends. CDR3 sequence (DNA): TGTGCCACCAGCATCGGAGGAGGCCTCTCCTACGAGCAGTACTTC. Protein product: CATSIGGGLSYEQYF.

The chain combines TRBV30 with TRBJ1-4; 7 nucleotides match TRBD1. With 4 bases clipped from V and 3 bases from J, the junction kept 2 bases outside the gene matches. This CDR3 comprises 13 residues. The germline gives CDR1 GTSNPN, CDR2 SVGIG (reference sequence). In nucleotides, the CDR3 is TGTGCCTGGAAGACAGGGCCTAATGAAAAACTGTTTTTT. It specifies CAWKTGPNEKLFF.

V and J are TRBV4-2 and TRBJ2-7; 11 nucleotides agree with TRBD2. This CDR3 region has 15 residues. The germline V gene encodes CDR1 LGHNA and CDR2 YNFKEQ. Losses at the gene ends were 1 base for V and 3 bases for J; bases not matched to a gene: 2. For the CDR3, the DNA is TGTGCCAGCAGCCAAGTGGGGACTAGCGGCTACGAGCAGTACTTC. Translation: CASSQVGTSGYEQYF.

The chain recombines TRBV6-5 with TRBJ1-4; TRBD1 aligns across 9 bases. CDR1 and CDR2 (germline): MNHEY, SVGAGI. Germline trimming cut 10 bases from V and 6 bases from J; bases unmatched to any gene: 12. CDR3 length: 15 residues. In nucleotides, the CDR3 is TGTGCCACCTCAAGCCCCGGGACAGGGTATGAAAAACTGTTTTTT. It encodes CATSSPGTGYEKLFF.

The rearrangement uses TRBV19 and TRBJ2-6; possible D gene TRBD1, 7 bases. Trimming shortened V by 6 bases and J by 0 bases, and 12 bases separated the two germline ends. The CDR3 loop spans 16 amino acids. CDR1 is LNHDA and CDR2 is SQIVND in the germline V gene (reference sequence). The CDR3 region is CASRDRRGSGANVLTF. The CDR3 nucleotides read TGTGCCAGTAGGGACAGGAGGGGCTCTGGGGCCAACGTCCTGACTTTC. The whole variable domain, filled in from reference TRBV19 and TRBJ2-6, reads DGGITQSPKYLFRKEGQNVTLSCEQNLNHDAMYWYRQDPGQGLRLIYYSQIVNDFQKGDIAEGYSVSREKKESFPLTVTSAQKNPTAFYLCASRDRRGSGANVLTFGAGSRLTVL.

This clone was counted between two and nine times. V gene TRBV5-1 combines with J gene TRBJ1-2, with unresolved D. Trimming cost V 0 bases and J 0 bases, with 6 bases left between them. This CDR3 region has 14 residues. Per the germline V gene, CDR1 is SGHRS and CDR2 is YFSETQ. CDR3 sequence reads: CASSLANSNYGYTF. In DNA, the CDR3 is TGCGCCAGCAGCTTGGCCAATTCTAACTATGGCTACACCTTC. Full variable domain (remainder filled in from reference TRBV5-1 and TRBJ1-2): KAGVTQTPRYLIKTRGQQVTLSCSPISGHRSVSWYQQTPGQGLQFLFEYFSETQRNKGNFPGRFSGRQFSNSRSEMNVSTLELGDSALYLCASSLANSNYGYTFGSGTRLTVV.

V usage is TRBV11-2 and J usage is TRBJ1-3; D is perhaps TRBD1 (6 bases). The CDR3 spans 16 residues. Trimming left V 3 bases short and J 1 base short, with 13 bases between. Per germline, CDR1 SGHAT and CDR2 FQNNGV. CDR3 in amino acids: CASSLATGLSGNTIYF. In nucleotides, the CDR3 is TGTGCCAGCAGCTTGGCAACAGGGCTGTCTGGAAACACCATATATTTT.

The chain carries TRBV4-1 and TRBJ2-7; D is possibly TRBD2 (5 bases). Per germline, CDR1 MGHRA and CDR2 YSYEKL. This CDR3 comprises 15 residues. Trimming took 1 base from V and 1 from J, leaving 11 bases between them. The CDR3 nucleotides are TGCGCCAGCAGCCAAGCCGGCGGGCAGTCCTACGAGCAGTACTTC. Protein product: CASSQAGGQSYEQYF.

This chain links TRBV5-4 with TRBJ2-2; 12 bases are a match to TRBD2. CDR3 length: 16 amino acids. The germline CDR1 and CDR2 sequences are SGHNT and YYREEE (reference sequence). The junction had 7 bases not matched to a gene; V was cut back by 3 bases and J by 7 bases. CDR3 sequence (DNA): TGTGCCAGCAGCTCTAGACTAGCGGGAGACGTCGGGGAGCTGTTTTTT. Translation gives CASSSRLAGDVGELFF.

The chain carries TRBV19 and TRBJ2-7; D may be TRBD2 (5 bases). V was trimmed by 7 bases and J by 0 bases, leaving 16 bases between them. Germline loops: CDR1 LNHDA, CDR2 SQIVND (reference sequence). This CDR3 has 15 residues. The CDR3 reads CASTPRGASSYEQYF. CDR3 in DNA: TGTGCCAGTACCCCCCGGGGAGCGAGCTCCTACGAGCAGTACTTC.

The V and J genes are TRBV27 and TRBJ2-1, with TRBD1 identical over 8 bases. V lost 6 bases to trimming and J lost 3 bases; unmatched junction nucleotides: 4. Germline V lookup: CDR1 MNHEY, CDR2 SMNVEV (reference sequence). This CDR3 comprises 14 residues. The CDR3: CASRGTGLYNEQFF. The DNA of the CDR3 is TGTGCCAGCAGGGGGACAGGCCTCTACAATGAGCAGTTCTTC.

The table lists this clone with a few counts. This chain links TRBV2 with TRBJ1-4; D is possibly TRBD1 (5 bases). CDR1 is SNHLY, CDR2 FYNNEI, per germline. With 0 bases removed from V and 4 bases from J, the gap between germline ends came to 9 bases. This CDR3 contains 15 residues. The CDR3 loop is CASSEARGSNEKLFF. CDR3 nucleotide sequence: TGTGCCAGCAGTGAAGCTCGGGGGAGTAATGAAAAACTGTTTTTT.

The gene calls are TRBV7-3 and TRBJ2-1; 9 nucleotides align to TRBD2. Trimming cost V 5 bases and J 9 bases; bases outside gene matches: 17. Germline V gives CDR1 SGHTA, CDR2 FQGTGA. The CDR3 loop spans 17 amino acids. CDR3 region: CASSPQGGGGRVIEQFF. The CDR3 region has the DNA TGTGCCAGCAGCCCCCAGGGGGGTGGCGGGAGGGTGATTGAGCAGTTCTTC.

This chain connects TRBV4-3 to TRBJ2-1, with D perhaps TRBD2 (7 bases). This CDR3 contains 17 residues. The germline gives CDR1 LGHNA, CDR2 YSLEER. Between the trimmed V and J ends, which lost 1 base and 6 bases, there was a span of 19 bases. The CDR3 sequence is CASSQVGRTRGGNEQFF. CDR3 nucleotides: TGCGCCAGCAGCCAAGTGGGGCGGACTAGGGGGGGCAATGAGCAGTTCTTC.

This chain joins TRBV7-6 and TRBJ2-2; TRBD2 aligns across 8 bases. V was pared by 5 bases and J by 5 bases, with 16 bases of the junction left unmatched. The CDR3 is 18 amino acids. Germline V gene data show CDR1 as SGHVS and CDR2 as FNYEAQ. CDR3 loop: CASSPTLAGGVRTGELFF. CDR3 in DNA: TGTGCCAGCAGCCCCACTTTGGCGGGAGGTGTCAGAACCGGGGAGCTGTTTTTT.

This chain connects TRBV6-6 to TRBJ1-4; TRBD1 matches 10 bases. CDR1 is MNHNY and CDR2 is SVGAGI in the germline V gene (reference sequence). The J segment lost 7 bases and the V segment lost 6 bases, leaving 8 bases of the junction unmatched. The CDR3 sequence is 15 residues long. This CDR3 is CASRQTRQGAEKLFF. The CDR3 DNA is TGTGCCAGCAGGCAAACCCGACAGGGGGCTGAAAAACTGTTTTTT.

The gene calls are TRBV11-2 and TRBJ1-1; no clear D gene. CDR3 length: 14 residues. From germline, CDR1 is SGHAT and CDR2 FQNNGV. The V gene lost 2 bases and the J gene lost 3 bases, with 10 bases spanning the gap. The DNA of the CDR3 is TGTGCCAGCAGCTTATTTCCGGAGGACACTGAAGCTTTCTTT. Residues: CASSLFPEDTEAFF.

This clone has only one observation. The chain is built from TRBV7-9 and TRBJ2-1, with a weak D call TRBD1 (5 bases). The CDR3 totals 12 residues. Germline V gene data show CDR1 as SEHNR and CDR2 as FQNEAQ (reference sequence). Trimming took 7 bases from V and 8 from J, leaving 12 bases between them. The CDR3 DNA reads TGTGCCAGCACCCCCAGGGTTCATGAGCAGTTCTTC. Translating gives CASTPRVHEQFF. Complete variable domain (other parts from reference TRBV7-9 and TRBJ2-1): DTGVSQNPRHKITKRGQNVTFRCDPISEHNRLYWYRQTLGQGPEFLTYFQNEAQLEKSRLLSDRFSAERPKGSFSTLEIQRTEQGDSAMYLCASTPRVHEQFFGPGTRLTVL.

This chain uses TRBV7-9 with TRBJ2-1; TRBD2 agrees at 10 bases. CDR1 and CDR2 from the germline V gene are SEHNR and FQNEAQ (reference sequence). With 5 bases clipped from V and 7 bases from J, the junction kept 11 bases outside the gene matches. The CDR3 loop spans 16 amino acids. CDR3: CASSPPSGRARNEQFF. The CDR3 DNA follows: TGTGCCAGCAGCCCGCCGAGCGGGAGGGCCCGGAATGAGCAGTTCTTC.

This chain joins TRBV5-1 and TRBJ2-7, with D possibly matching TRBD2 (6 bases). Germline CDR1 and CDR2: SGHRS and YFSETQ. The germline V and J ends were trimmed by 4 bases and 6 bases, with 17 bases remaining between them. The CDR3 totals 14 residues. The CDR3 region has the DNA TGCGCCAGCAGCGCGAGTCCGGGAGCGGTCGAGCAGTACTTC. Translation: CASSASPGAVEQYF.

The chain combines TRBV29-1 with TRBJ2-7; 9 bases are shared with TRBD1. With 4 bases clipped from V and 4 bases from J, the junction kept 11 bases outside the gene matches. Germline-derived CDR1 and CDR2 are SQVTM and ANQGSEA. The CDR3 contains 15 residues. The CDR3 nucleotides read TGCAGCGTTGCCCCGCCCGGGACAGGGCGGTACGAGCAGTACTTC. It codes for CSVAPPGTGRYEQYF.

This rearrangement joins TRBV7-9 to TRBJ2-5; D is unresolved. There are 12 residues in the CDR3. From germline, CDR1 is SEHNR and CDR2 FQNEAQ (reference sequence). V shed 4 bases and J shed 3 bases, with 6 bases lying between them. CDR3 sequence: CASSSGKETQYF. The CDR3 DNA follows: TGTGCCAGCAGCTCAGGAAAAGAGACCCAGTACTTC.

This clone is a singleton in its sample. The chain links TRBV4-1 to TRBJ2-1, with 7 bases lining up with TRBD2. The CDR3 consists of 15 residues. J lost 3 bases, V lost 1 base, and 3 bases had no gene match. Germline V gives CDR1 MGHRA, CDR2 YSYEKL. This CDR3 reads CASSQGVAGYNEQFF. CDR3 DNA: TGCGCCAGCAGCCAAGGGGTAGCGGGCTACAATGAGCAGTTCTTC.

This clone was seen a single time. The chain carries TRBV30 and TRBJ2-5; D is possibly TRBD2 (5 bases). Trimming pared 0 bases from V and 4 bases from J, leaving 6 bases between. The CDR3 has 12 residues. Germline loops: CDR1 GTSNPN, CDR2 SVGIG (reference sequence). The CDR3, as DNA: TGTGCCTGGAGTGTACTAGGAGAGACCCAGTACTTC. Protein: CAWSVLGETQYF. The full variable domain, with the rest looked up from reference TRBV30 and TRBJ2-5, is SQTIHQWPATLVQPVGSPLSLECTVEGTSNPNLYWYRQAAGRGLQLLFYSVGIGQISSEVPQNLSASRPQDRQFILSSKKLLLSDSGFYLCAWSVLGETQYFGPGTRLLVL.